A selection of T cell receptor beta chains follows, all from one sample in a study of blood T cell repertoires in COVID-19. The data were produced by immunoSEQ multiplex PCR, yet TCRdb's version contains in-frame clones alone and is incomplete. Of fewer than 200,000 clones in the sample, 80% to 95% are singletons; the top ten hold 4.8%. Sequencing was performed on peripheral blood. These receptor sequences come from a man in his thirties or forties with COVID-19, enrolled during active disease. The CDR3 runs from the conserved cysteine through the conserved F or W. A D gene is named only where the DNA matches it firmly. For some rows the clone size is stated as once, few or many, or as a class when expanded; others skip it.

>NA|TRBV2|TRBJ2-5|TRBD2|15
TGTGCCAGCTTGTCGGGGGGGCCGGTGTGGGAGACCCAGTACTTC
CASLSGGPVWETQYF
>NA|TRBV27|TRBJ1-1|TRBD1|16
TGTGCCAGCAGGCCATTCTTGGGCAGGGGGTTAACTGAAGCTTTCTTT
CASRPFLGRGLTEAFF
>NA|TRBV5-1|TRBJ2-3|NA|14
TGCGCCAGCAGCCCTGGACAGAGCACAGATACGCAGTATTTT
CASSPGQSTDTQYF
>NA|TRBV7-2|TRBJ1-1|TRBD1|15
TGTGCCAGCAGCTTTGTTTGGACAGGGGGCACTGAAGCTTTCTTT
CASSFVWTGGTEAFF
>NA|TRBV29-1|TRBJ1-2|TRBD1|12
TGCAGCGTCACCGGGACAGTTTATGGCTACACCTTC
CSVTGTVYGYTF
>NA|TRBV7-8|TRBJ1-6|TRBD1|15
TGTGCCAGCAGCACTCAGACAGGGGGCGGCGTACCCCTCCACTTT
CASSTQTGGGVPLHF
>NA|TRBV3-1/TRBV3-2|TRBJ2-5|NA|16
TGTGCCAGCAGCCAAGATGGCAGTGGACTACTAGTGACCCAGTACTTC
CASSQDGSGLLVTQYF
>NA|TRBV27|TRBJ1-2|TRBD1|15
TGTGCCAGCAGTTTAAAAGGGGGCTTTAACTATGGCTACACCTTC
CASSLKGGFNYGYTF
>NA|TRBV5-6|TRBJ1-6|NA|14
TGTGCCAGCAGCTTGTATAATATTAATTCACCCCTCCACTTT
CASSLYNINSPLHF
>NA|TRBV6-5|TRBJ1-2|TRBD1|13
TGTGCCAGCAGAAGGACAGGGGCCTATGGCTACACCTTC
CASRRTGAYGYTF
>NA|TRBV7-3|TRBJ1-1|NA|13
TGTGCCAGCAGCTCTACGGTTAACACTGAAGCTTTCTTT
CASSSTVNTEAFF
>NA|TRBV7-2|TRBJ1-2|TRBD1|14
TGTGCCAGCACCCCTAGGGGGCAGGTCGATGGCTACACCTTC
CASTPRGQVDGYTF
>NA|TRBV2|TRBJ1-5|TRBD1|16
TGTGCCAGCAGTACGGACAGGGGGCTGGGCAATCAGCCCCAGCATTTT
CASSTDRGLGNQPQHF
>NA|TRBV2|TRBJ2-7|NA|13
TGTGCCAGCAGTGAATGGGAGGATGACGAGCAGTACTTC
CASSEWEDDEQYF
>NA|TRBV5-1|TRBJ1-6|TRBD1|16
TGCGCCAGCAGCTTGGTCGAGGACAGGATAAATTCACCCCTCCACTTT
CASSLVEDRINSPLHF
>once|TRBV7-8|TRBJ2-7|TRBD1|13
TGTGCCAGCAGTTCGAACCGGGACAGGGATTCGTACTTC
CASSSNRDRDSYF
>NA|TRBV7-2|TRBJ2-2|TRBD1|15
TGTGCCAGCAGCTTAGTAACAGGGGGGACCGGGGAGCTGTTTTTT
CASSLVTGGTGELFF
>NA|TRBV7-2|TRBJ1-4|TRBD1|15
TGTGCCAGCAGCCCTAGGGGGCAGGGTGGGGAAAAACTGTTTTTT
CASSPRGQGGEKLFF
>NA|TRBV7-2|TRBJ2-1|NA|13
TGTGCCAGCAGGCCCGTCGTGGGCAGAGAGCAGTTCTTC
CASRPVVGREQFF
>NA|TRBV6-2/TRBV6-3|TRBJ2-3|NA|14
TGTGCCAGCAGTTCGGGCGGGGGCACAGATACGCAGTATTTT
CASSSGGGTDTQYF
>NA|TRBV30|TRBJ1-6|TRBD1|11
TGTGCCTGGAGTGTTCGGGACAGATCCCACTTT
CAWSVRDRSHF
>NA|TRBV5-4|TRBJ2-3|NA|13
TGTGCCAGCAGCTCCTCGAGAAGTCCTCGGCAGTATTTT
CASSSSRSPRQYF
>NA|TRBV27|TRBJ1-6|NA|15
TGTGCCAGCTGCCCGGGACAAGTCTATAATTCACCCCTCCACTTT
CASCPGQVYNSPLHF
>NA|TRBV19|TRBJ1-6|TRBD1|14
TGTGCCAGTAGTATACAGGGGGTCAAGTCACCCCTCCACTTT
CASSIQGVKSPLHF
>once|TRBV18|TRBJ1-1|TRBD1|16
TGTGCCAGCTCCCCCGGGACAGGGGCTTCGAACACTGAAGCTTTCTTT
CASSPGTGASNTEAFF
>NA|TRBV4-3|TRBJ2-7|TRBD2|16
TGCGCCAGCAGCCAAGCGGCTAGCGGGAGCTCCTACGAGCAGTACTTC
CASSQAASGSSYEQYF
>NA|TRBV5-1|TRBJ1-5|NA|15
TGCGCCAGCAGCTTGGAGGGGGGGGGCAATCAGCCCCAGCATTTT
CASSLEGGGNQPQHF
>NA|TRBV27|TRBJ2-7|TRBD1|16
TGTGCCAGCAGTCTCCTCATCGGGACAGATTCCTACGAGCAGTACTTC
CASSLLIGTDSYEQYF
>NA|TRBV28|TRBJ1-1|NA|13
TGTGCCAGCACCCCAACAGGGTACACTGAAGCTTTCTTT
CASTPTGYTEAFF
>few|TRBV7-2|TRBJ2-7|TRBD2|15
TGTGCCAGCAGCACAGCGGGGGGGCGGTTTTACGAGCAGTACTTC
CASSTAGGRFYEQYF
>NA|TRBV9|TRBJ2-1|NA|13
TGTGCCAGCAGGGGGGCAGGGTACAATGAGCAGTTCTTC
CASRGAGYNEQFF
>NA|TRBV30|TRBJ1-6|TRBD1|19
TGTGCCTGGAGGAGTGTATCGGACAGGGAGGGAGCCTATAATTCACCCCTCCACTTT
CAWRSVSDREGAYNSPLHF
>NA|TRBV28|TRBJ2-1|TRBD2|16
TGTGCCAGCAGTTTACCCGGGACTAGCGGCGACGATGAGCAGTTCTTC
CASSLPGTSGDDEQFF
>once|TRBV18|TRBJ1-2|TRBD1|13
TGTGCCAGCTCACCAGACAGGGGGTATGGCTACACCTTC
CASSPDRGYGYTF
>NA|TRBV5-1|TRBJ1-3|NA|15
TGCGCCAGCAGCTTAATGGGCTTTGCTGGAAACACCATATATTTT
CASSLMGFAGNTIYF
>NA|TRBV7-2|TRBJ1-6|NA|15
TGTGCCAGCAGCATAACGACACCAAAGAATTCACCCCTCCACTTT
CASSITTPKNSPLHF
>NA|TRBV7-6|TRBJ1-2|NA|17
TGTGCCAGCAGCTCCGGAGGACAGTGGCCTGCTAACTATGGCTACACCTTC
CASSSGGQWPANYGYTF
>NA|TRBV2|TRBJ2-5|TRBD2|15
TGTGCCAGCAGTGAAGCACTAGCGGTCGCAGAGACCCAGTACTTC
CASSEALAVAETQYF
>NA|TRBV19|TRBJ2-3|TRBD1|16
TGTGCCAGTAGTATAGATCGGGACAGTCGCACAGATACGCAGTATTTT
CASSIDRDSRTDTQYF
>NA|TRBV6-5|TRBJ1-2|NA|16
TGTGCCAGCAGTTCCTACTCGCTTATGACAGGAGGTGGCTACACCTTC
CASSSYSLMTGGGYTF
>NA|TRBV4-2|TRBJ1-6|NA|15
TGTGCCAGCAGCCAAGCGGGTGTTGGGTATTCACCCCTCCACTTT
CASSQAGVGYSPLHF
>NA|TRBV28|TRBJ1-6|NA|16
TGTGCCAGCAGTTTTAGGCCCGCACAGGGAAATTCACCCCTCCACTTT
CASSFRPAQGNSPLHF
>NA|TRBV24-1|TRBJ2-7|TRBD1|15
TGTGCCACCAGTGATGGAACGGGACAGGGGTACGAGCAGTACTTC
CATSDGTGQGYEQYF
>NA|TRBV3-1/TRBV3-2|TRBJ1-1|NA|14
TGTGCCAGCAGCCAGGGCCGTATACAGTTTGAAGCTTTCTTT
CASSQGRIQFEAFF
>NA|TRBV4-1|TRBJ2-7|NA|13
TGCGCCAGCAGCCAAGTCAACAGAGGGGAGCAGTACTTC
CASSQVNRGEQYF